Following are 17 T cell receptor beta chains from one sample sequenced in a study of control samples from healthy donors and cancer patients. Sequencing was performed with immunoSEQ multiplex PCR; in TCRdb, only in-frame clones are kept and a portion is missing. Of under 150,000 clones in the sample, 80% to 90% were seen once. The sequencing input was PBMCs. The source of these receptors is a woman in her forties or fifties with colorectal cancer.

This chain connects TRBV11-2 to TRBJ2-7, with 9 bases identical to TRBD1. Per the germline V gene, CDR1 is SGHAT and CDR2 is FQNNGV. The CDR3 spans 13 residues. With V trimmed by 4 bases and J by 7 bases, 5 bases remained unmatched. CDR3 in amino acids: CASSSRTGEEQYF. CDR3 DNA: TGTGCCAGCAGCTCCCGGACAGGGGAGGAGCAGTACTTC.

The gene calls are TRBV6-1 and TRBJ2-3, with 12 bases that match TRBD2. CDR1 and CDR2 (germline): MNHNS, SASEGT. The CDR3 is 19 amino acids. V was clipped by 2 bases and J by 2 bases; unmatched bases: 11. CDR3 DNA: TGTGCCAGCAGTGAAATACTAGCGGGGGGATTCTCTTTCACAGATACGCAGTATTTT. Translation: CASSEILAGGFSFTDTQYF.

The V and J genes are TRBV4-1 and TRBJ2-5; no firm D call. Germline CDR1 reads MGHRA; CDR2 reads YSYEKL. The length of the CDR3 is 13 residues. Trimming removed 0 bases from V and 7 bases from J, with 9 bases in between. In DNA, the CDR3 is TGCGCCAGCAGCCAAGATCTGTTCGGGACCCAGTACTTC. Translated: CASSQDLFGTQYF.

The count of this clone is one. The rearrangement joins TRBV11-2 to TRBJ2-1; no clear D. The ends were cut back, 7 bases at V and 4 bases at J, with 14 bases in the middle. The CDR3 totals 14 residues. Germline V gene sequence: CDR1 SGHAT, CDR2 FQNNGV. CDR3 bases: TGTGCCAGCATCCTCTTTCCGGGTTACAATGAGCAGTTCTTC. The encoded protein is CASILFPGYNEQFF.

This clone was seen once. The J gene is TRBJ2-3, the V gene TRBV7-2; possible D gene TRBD2, 6 bases. The CDR3 runs to 15 residues. Trimming took 7 bases from V and 6 from J, leaving 20 bases between them. Germline CDR1 SGHTA, CDR2 FQGNSA. CDR3 loop: CASTLRGGISDTQYF. The CDR3 coding sequence is TGTGCCAGCACCCTAAGGGGCGGGATTAGTGATACGCAGTATTTT.

The chain carries TRBV6-6 and TRBJ2-7, with 7 bases fitting TRBD1. Germline V gene data show CDR1 as MNHNY and CDR2 as SVGAGI (reference sequence). The CDR3 is made up of 13 amino acids. V was pared by 6 bases and J by 3 bases, with 5 bases of the junction left unmatched. The CDR3 DNA reads TGTGCCAGCAGCACGGGACAGTTCTACGAGCAGTACTTC. Its translation is CASSTGQFYEQYF.

This chain connects TRBV9 to TRBJ2-5, with D uncertain. The CDR3 is made up of 14 amino acids. Looked up from germline, CDR1 is SGDLS and CDR2 is YYNGEE. V dropped 0 bases and J dropped 5 bases, with 11 bases sitting between them. The CDR3 is CASSVDLVTETQYF. DNA of the CDR3: TGTGCCAGCAGCGTAGATCTAGTCACGGAGACCCAGTACTTC.

This clone was found a few times. The rearrangement uses TRBV6-6 and TRBJ2-1; 14 bases are a match to TRBD2. CDR3 length: 15 amino acids. V was clipped by 6 bases and J by 8 bases; unmatched bases: 6. Germline CDR1 MNHNY, CDR2 SVGAGI (reference sequence). Here the CDR3 reads CASRPGTSGRYEQFF. The CDR3 nucleotides read TGTGCCAGCAGGCCCGGGACTAGCGGGAGATATGAGCAGTTCTTC.

This chain links TRBV5-1 with TRBJ1-4; D is perhaps TRBD1 (5 bases). V was cut by 5 bases and J by 5 bases, with 16 bases left in between. This CDR3 contains 15 residues. Germline-derived CDR1 and CDR2 are SGHRS and YFSETQ. The CDR3 region has the DNA TGCGCCAGCAGTCTCAGCGGGACGGGAAATGAAAAACTGTTTTTT. Translated: CASSLSGTGNEKLFF.

The chain links TRBV28 to TRBJ2-7; TRBD1 aligns across 9 bases. Germline loops: CDR1 MDHEN, CDR2 SYDVKM. The CDR3 is 16 residues long. The trim removed 5 bases at V and 1 base at J, leaving 9 bases unmatched. CDR3 DNA sequence: TGTGCCAGCAGTGCCCCGGGACAGGGCTATTCCTACGAGCAGTACTTC. Its protein product is CASSAPGQGYSYEQYF. Combining the CDR3 with reference TRBV28 and TRBJ2-7 gives the whole variable domain DVKVTQSSRYLVKRTGEKVFLECVQDMDHENMFWYRQDPGLGLRLIYFSYDVKMKEKGDIPEGYSVSREKKERFSLILESASTNQTSMYLCASSAPGQGYSYEQYFGPGTRLTVT.

The chain employs TRBV18 and TRBJ1-3; possibly TRBD1 for D (5 bases). Trimming removed 0 bases at V and 0 bases at J, with 12 bases between. CDR3 length: 17 residues. CDR1 is KGHSH and CDR2 is LQKENI in the germline V gene. CDR3 sequence (DNA): TGTGCCAGCTCACCACCAGGGACGCCAAACTCTGGAAACACCATATATTTT. It is translated as CASSPPGTPNSGNTIYF.

The chain carries TRBV7-9 and TRBJ1-3; TRBD1 aligns across 7 bases. From germline, CDR1 is SEHNR and CDR2 FQNEAQ (reference sequence). This CDR3 has 16 amino acids. V lost 4 bases and J lost 1; bases outside the gene matches: 7. The CDR3 loop reads CASSSIYRGSGNTIYF. CDR3 coding DNA: TGTGCCAGCAGCTCCATCTACAGGGGTTCTGGAAACACCATATATTTT.

With regard to this clone: Mismatch with germline at one junction end may stem from a read error. The gene calls are TRBV5-4 and TRBJ2-1, with a tentative D call TRBD1 (6 bases). The germline V gene has CDR1 SGHNT and CDR2 YYREEE (reference sequence). This CDR3 has 12 residues. CDR3 in amino acids: CASSLQGYNRVF. The CDR3 nucleotides read TGTGCCAGCAGCTTGCAGGGGTACAATAGGGTCTTC.

This clone occurred a few times. The rearrangement uses TRBV27 and TRBJ2-1, with TRBD2 identical over 12 bases. The CDR3 has 17 residues. Germline values: CDR1 MNHEY, CDR2 SMNVEV (reference sequence). The V segment lost 7 bases and the J segment 3 bases; nucleotides outside the gene matches: 10. The CDR3 bases are TGTGCCAGCACATACCTAGCGGGGGGGCCTGTCTACAATGAGCAGTTCTTC. Translation gives CASTYLAGGPVYNEQFF.

The chain recombines TRBV7-9 with TRBJ2-1; the D gene is possibly TRBD2 (5 bases). The CDR3 contains 12 residues. Per germline, CDR1 SEHNR and CDR2 FQNEAQ (reference sequence). Trimming shortened V by 2 bases and J by 12 bases, and 11 bases separated the two germline ends. In DNA form, the CDR3 reads TGTGCCAGCAGCTTATTGGGAGAATGGCAGTTCTTC. Translated: CASSLLGEWQFF.

The chain joins TRBV11-2 to TRBJ1-2; TRBD1 aligns across 12 bases. CDR1 is SGHAT and CDR2 is FQNNGV in the germline V gene. With V trimmed by 11 bases and J by 8 bases, 15 bases remained unmatched. CDR3 length: 15 residues. Here the CDR3 DNA reads TGTGCCTCGCCGGGACAGGGGGCTCCCCCGGGAGGCTACACCTTC. Translating gives CASPGQGAPPGGYTF.

This clone has a single count. CDR3 in amino acids: CASSRTGVYTEAFF. The CDR3 DNA reads as TGCGCCAGCAGCCGGACAGGGGTATACACTGAAGCTTTCTTT. V usage is TRBV5-1 and J usage is TRBJ1-1; 9 positions agree with TRBD1. Germline CDR1 SGHRS, CDR2 YFSETQ. The CDR3 is 14 residues long. The ends lost 4 bases at V and 3 bases at J; junction bases unmatched: 4. The full variable domain, its missing parts supplied by reference TRBV5-1 and TRBJ1-1, is KAGVTQTPRYLIKTRGQQVTLSCSPISGHRSVSWYQQTPGQGLQFLFEYFSETQRNKGNFPGRFSGRQFSNSRSEMNVSTLELGDSALYLCASSRTGVYTEAFFGQGTRLTVV.